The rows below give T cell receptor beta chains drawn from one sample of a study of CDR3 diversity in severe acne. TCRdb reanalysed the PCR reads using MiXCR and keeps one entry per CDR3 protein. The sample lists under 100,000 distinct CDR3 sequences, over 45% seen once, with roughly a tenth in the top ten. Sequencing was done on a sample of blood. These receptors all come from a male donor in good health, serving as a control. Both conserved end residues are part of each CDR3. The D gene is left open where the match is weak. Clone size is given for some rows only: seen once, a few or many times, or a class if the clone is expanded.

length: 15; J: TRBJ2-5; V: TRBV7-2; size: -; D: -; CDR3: CASSSTGEGQETQYF; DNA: TGTGCCAGCAGCTCTACAGGGGAGGGCCAAGAGACCCAGTACTTC
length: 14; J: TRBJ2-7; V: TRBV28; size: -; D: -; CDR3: CASSSPQGPDEQYF; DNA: TGTGCCAGCAGCTCCCCCCAAGGGCCAGACGAGCAGTACTTC
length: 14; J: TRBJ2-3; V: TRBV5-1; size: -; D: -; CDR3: CASSLERLDNEQYF; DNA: TGCGCCAGCAGCTTAGAGCGTCTAGACAATGAGCAGTATTTT
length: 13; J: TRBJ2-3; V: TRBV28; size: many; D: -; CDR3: CASSYAWAGTQYF; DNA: TGTGCCAGCAGTTACGCATGGGCAGGTACGCAGTATTTT
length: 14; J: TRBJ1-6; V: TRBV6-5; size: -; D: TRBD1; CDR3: CASSLQGRNSPLHF; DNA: TGTGCCAGCAGTTTACAGGGGCGTAATTCACCCCTCCACTTT
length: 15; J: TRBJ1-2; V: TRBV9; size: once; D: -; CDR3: CASSPATVNFYGYTF; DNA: TGTGCCAGCAGCCCAGCGACAGTTAACTTCTATGGCTACACCTTC
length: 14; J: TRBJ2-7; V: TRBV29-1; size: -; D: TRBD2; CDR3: CSVEGVGGSYEQYF; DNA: TGCAGCGTTGAGGGGGTGGGAGGGTCCTACGAGCAGTACTTC
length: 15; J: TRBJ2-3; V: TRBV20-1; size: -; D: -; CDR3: CSARWGGGTTDTQYF; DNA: TGCAGTGCTAGATGGGGCGGGGGCACCACAGATACGCAGTATTTT
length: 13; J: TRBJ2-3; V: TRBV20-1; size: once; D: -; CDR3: CSEARFTTDTQYF; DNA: TGCAGTGAGGCGAGGTTTACCACAGATACGCAGTATTTT
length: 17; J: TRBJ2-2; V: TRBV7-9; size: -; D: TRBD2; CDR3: CASSWTERERNTGELFF; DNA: TGTGCCAGCAGCTGGACTGAGCGGGAGCGAAACACCGGGGAGCTGTTTTTT
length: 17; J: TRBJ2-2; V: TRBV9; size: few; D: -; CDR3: CASSVEAGNSITGELFF; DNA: TGTGCCAGCAGCGTAGAGGCGGGAAATTCGATCACCGGGGAGCTGTTTTTT
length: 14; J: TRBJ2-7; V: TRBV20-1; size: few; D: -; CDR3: CSARTGGILGEQYF; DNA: TGCAGTGCTAGAACTGGCGGGATTCTAGGCGAGCAGTACTTC